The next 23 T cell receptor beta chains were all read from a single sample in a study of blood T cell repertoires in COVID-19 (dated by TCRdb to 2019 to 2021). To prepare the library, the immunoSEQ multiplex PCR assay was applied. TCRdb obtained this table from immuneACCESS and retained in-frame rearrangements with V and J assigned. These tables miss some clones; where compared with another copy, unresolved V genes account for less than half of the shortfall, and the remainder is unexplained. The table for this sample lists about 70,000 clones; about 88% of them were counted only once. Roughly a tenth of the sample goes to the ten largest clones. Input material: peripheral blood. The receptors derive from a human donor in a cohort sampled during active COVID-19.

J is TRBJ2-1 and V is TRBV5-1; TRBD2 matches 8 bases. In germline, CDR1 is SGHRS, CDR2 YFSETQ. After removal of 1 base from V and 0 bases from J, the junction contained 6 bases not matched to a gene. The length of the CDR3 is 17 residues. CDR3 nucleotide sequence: TGCGCCAGCAGCTTGTCGGGGGGGGCGAGCTCCTACAATGAGCAGTTCTTC. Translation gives CASSLSGGASSYNEQFF.

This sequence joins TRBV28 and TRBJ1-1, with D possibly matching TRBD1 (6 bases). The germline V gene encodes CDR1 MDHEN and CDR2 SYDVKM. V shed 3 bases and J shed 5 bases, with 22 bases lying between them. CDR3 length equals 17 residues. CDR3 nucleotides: TGTGCCAGCAGTTTTTGGTCAGGGGACGTTTTGGGGACTGAAGCTTTCTTT. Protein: CASSFWSGDVLGTEAFF.

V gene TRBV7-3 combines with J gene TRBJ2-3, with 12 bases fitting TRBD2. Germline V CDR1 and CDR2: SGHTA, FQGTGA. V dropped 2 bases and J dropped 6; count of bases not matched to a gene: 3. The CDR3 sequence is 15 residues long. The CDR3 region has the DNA TGTGCCAGCAGCTTATCTGGGACTAGCGGGGATACGCAGTATTTT. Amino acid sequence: CASSLSGTSGDTQYF.

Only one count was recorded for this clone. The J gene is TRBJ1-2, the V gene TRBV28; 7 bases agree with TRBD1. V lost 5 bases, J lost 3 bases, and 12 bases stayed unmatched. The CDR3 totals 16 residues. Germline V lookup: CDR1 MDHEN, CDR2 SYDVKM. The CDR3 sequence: CASSLPYRGMDYGYTF. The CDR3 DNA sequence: TGTGCCAGCAGTCTACCCTACAGGGGAATGGACTATGGCTACACCTTC.

The CDR3 nucleotides are TGTGCCAGCAGTCTTAGACAGGGCTTCTCCTACGAGCAGTACTTC. Residues: CASSLRQGFSYEQYF. This chain uses TRBV27 with TRBJ2-7, with 7 positions matching TRBD1. CDR1 and CDR2 from the germline V gene are MNHEY and SMNVEV (reference sequence). The V gene end was trimmed by 5 bases and the J gene end by 0 bases; junction bases not matched to a gene: 7. The CDR3 extends over 15 amino acids.

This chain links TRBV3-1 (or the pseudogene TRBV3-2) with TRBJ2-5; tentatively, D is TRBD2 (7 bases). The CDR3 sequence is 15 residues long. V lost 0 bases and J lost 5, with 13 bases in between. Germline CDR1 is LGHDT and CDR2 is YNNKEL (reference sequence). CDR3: CASSQEWGGGETQYF. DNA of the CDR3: TGTGCCAGCAGCCAAGAATGGGGAGGGGGGGAGACCCAGTACTTC.

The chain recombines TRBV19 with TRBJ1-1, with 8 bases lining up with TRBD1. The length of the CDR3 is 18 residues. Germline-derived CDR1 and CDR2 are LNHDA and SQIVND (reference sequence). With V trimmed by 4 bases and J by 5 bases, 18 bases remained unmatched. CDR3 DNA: TGTGCCAGTAGTAACAGCTACACTCAGGGGGCGATGAGGACTGAAGCTTTCTTT. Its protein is CASSNSYTQGAMRTEAFF.

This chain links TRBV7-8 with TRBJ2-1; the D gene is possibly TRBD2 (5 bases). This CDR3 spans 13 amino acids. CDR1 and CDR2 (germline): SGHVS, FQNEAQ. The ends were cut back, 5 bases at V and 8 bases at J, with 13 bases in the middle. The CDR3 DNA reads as TGTGCCAGCAGCCATTTCTCCGGGGATGAGCAGTTCTTC. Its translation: CASSHFSGDEQFF. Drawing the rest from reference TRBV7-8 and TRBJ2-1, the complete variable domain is GAGVSQSPRYKVAKRGQDVALRCDPISGHVSLFWYQQALGQGPEFLTYFQNEAQLDKSGLPSDRFFAERPEGSVSTLKIQRTQQEDSAVYLCASSHFSGDEQFFGPGTRLTVL.

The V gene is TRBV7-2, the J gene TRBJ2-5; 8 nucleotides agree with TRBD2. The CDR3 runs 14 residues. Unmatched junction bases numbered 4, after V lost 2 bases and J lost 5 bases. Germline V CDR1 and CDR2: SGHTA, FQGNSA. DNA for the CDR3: TGTGCCAGCAGCTTAAGCGGGAGTAGGGAGACCCAGTACTTC. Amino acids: CASSLSGSRETQYF.

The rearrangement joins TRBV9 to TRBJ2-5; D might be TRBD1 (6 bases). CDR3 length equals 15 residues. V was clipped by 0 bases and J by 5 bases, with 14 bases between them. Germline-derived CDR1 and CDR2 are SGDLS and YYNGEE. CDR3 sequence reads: CASSVAGQRRETQYF. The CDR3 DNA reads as TGTGCCAGCAGCGTAGCTGGACAGCGTAGGGAGACCCAGTACTTC. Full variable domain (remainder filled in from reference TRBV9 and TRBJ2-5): DSGVTQTPKHLITATGQRVTLRCSPRSGDLSVYWYQQSLDQGLQFLIQYYNGEERAKGNILERFSAQQFPDLHSELNLSSLELGDSALYFCASSVAGQRRETQYFGPGTRLLVL.

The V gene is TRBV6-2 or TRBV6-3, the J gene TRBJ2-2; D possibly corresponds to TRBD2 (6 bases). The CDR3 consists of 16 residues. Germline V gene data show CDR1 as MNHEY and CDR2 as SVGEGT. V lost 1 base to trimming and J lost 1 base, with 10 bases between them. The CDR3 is CASSYLAGLNTGELFF. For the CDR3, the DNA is TGTGCCAGCAGTTACTTGGCGGGGTTGAACACCGGGGAGCTGTTTTTT.

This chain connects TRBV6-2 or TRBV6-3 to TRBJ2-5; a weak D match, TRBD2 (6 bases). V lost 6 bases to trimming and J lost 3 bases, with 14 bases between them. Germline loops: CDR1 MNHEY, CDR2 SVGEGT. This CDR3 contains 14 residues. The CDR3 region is CASSRLGREETQYF. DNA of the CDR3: TGTGCCAGCAGCCGACTAGGAAGAGAAGAGACCCAGTACTTC.

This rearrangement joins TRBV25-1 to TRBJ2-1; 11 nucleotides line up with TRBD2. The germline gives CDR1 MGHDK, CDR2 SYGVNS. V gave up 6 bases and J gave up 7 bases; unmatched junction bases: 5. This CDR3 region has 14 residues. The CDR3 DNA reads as TGTGCCAGCAGACTAGCGGGAGCCACGAATGAGCAGTTCTTC. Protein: CASRLAGATNEQFF.

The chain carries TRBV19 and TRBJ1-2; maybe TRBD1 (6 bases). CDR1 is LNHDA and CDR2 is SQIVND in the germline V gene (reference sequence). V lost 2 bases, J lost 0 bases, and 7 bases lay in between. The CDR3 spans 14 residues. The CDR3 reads CASSIRTANYGYTF. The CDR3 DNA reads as TGTGCCAGTAGTATAAGGACAGCTAACTATGGCTACACCTTC.

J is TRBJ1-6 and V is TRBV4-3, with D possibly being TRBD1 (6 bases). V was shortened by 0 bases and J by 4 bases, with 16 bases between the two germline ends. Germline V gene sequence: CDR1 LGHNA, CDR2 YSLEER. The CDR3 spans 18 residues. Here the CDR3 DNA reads TGCGCCAGCAGCCAAGAGTCCGGGGGGGCGGTTTATAATTCACCCCTCCACTTT. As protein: CASSQESGGAVYNSPLHF.

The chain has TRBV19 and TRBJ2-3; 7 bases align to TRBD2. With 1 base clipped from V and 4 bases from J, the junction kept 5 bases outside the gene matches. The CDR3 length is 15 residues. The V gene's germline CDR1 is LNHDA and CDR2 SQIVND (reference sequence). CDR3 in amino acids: CASSIGAGMADTQYF. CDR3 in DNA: TGTGCCAGTAGTATAGGAGCGGGAATGGCAGATACGCAGTATTTT.

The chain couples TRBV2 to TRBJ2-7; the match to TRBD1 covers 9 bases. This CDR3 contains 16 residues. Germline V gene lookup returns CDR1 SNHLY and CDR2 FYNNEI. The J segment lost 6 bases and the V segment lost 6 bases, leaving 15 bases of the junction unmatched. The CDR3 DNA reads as TGTGCCAGCAGCGACGAGGCGCCGGGACAGGGCAGCGAGCAGTACTTC. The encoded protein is CASSDEAPGQGSEQYF.

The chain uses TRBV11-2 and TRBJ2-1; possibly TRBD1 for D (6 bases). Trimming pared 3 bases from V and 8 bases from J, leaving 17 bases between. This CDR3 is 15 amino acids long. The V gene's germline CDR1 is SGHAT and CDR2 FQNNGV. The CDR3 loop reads CASSFTGITGHEQFF. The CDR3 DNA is TGTGCCAGCAGCTTCACCGGAATTACAGGGCATGAGCAGTTCTTC.

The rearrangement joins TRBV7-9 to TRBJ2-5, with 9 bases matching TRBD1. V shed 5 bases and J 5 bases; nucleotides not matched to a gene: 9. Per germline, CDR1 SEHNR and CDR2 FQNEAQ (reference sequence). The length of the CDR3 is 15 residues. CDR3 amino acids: CASSNRTGARETQYF. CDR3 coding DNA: TGTGCCAGCAGCAATAGGACAGGGGCGCGGGAGACCCAGTACTTC.

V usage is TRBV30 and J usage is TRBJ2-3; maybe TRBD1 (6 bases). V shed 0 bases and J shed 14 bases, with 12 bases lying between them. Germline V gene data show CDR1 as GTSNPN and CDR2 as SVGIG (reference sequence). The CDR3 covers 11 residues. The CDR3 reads CAWSVGGTRYF. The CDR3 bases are TGTGCCTGGAGTGTAGGGGGAACGAGGTATTTT.

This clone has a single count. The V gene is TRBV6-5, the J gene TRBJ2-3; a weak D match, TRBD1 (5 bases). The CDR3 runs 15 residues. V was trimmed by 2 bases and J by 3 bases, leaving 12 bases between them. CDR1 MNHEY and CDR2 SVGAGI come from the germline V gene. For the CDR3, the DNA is TGTGCCAGCAGTTACAGGGGCGCAGGAACAGATACGCAGTATTTT. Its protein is CASSYRGAGTDTQYF.

The CDR3 sequence: CASSESSGSYNEQFF. In DNA form, the CDR3 reads TGTGCCAGCAGTGAATCTAGCGGGAGCTACAATGAGCAGTTCTTC. The V gene is TRBV2, the J gene TRBJ2-1, with TRBD2 identical over 10 bases. The CDR3 consists of 15 residues. Losses at the gene ends were 2 bases for V and 3 bases for J; bases not matched to a gene: 1. Germline CDR1 and CDR2: SNHLY and FYNNEI.

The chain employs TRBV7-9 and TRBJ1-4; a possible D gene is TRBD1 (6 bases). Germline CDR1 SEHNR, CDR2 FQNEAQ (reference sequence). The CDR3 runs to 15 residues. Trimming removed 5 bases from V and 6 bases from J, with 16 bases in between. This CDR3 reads CASSPQGVGDEKLFF. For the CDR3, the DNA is TGTGCCAGCAGCCCACAGGGTGTGGGAGATGAAAAACTGTTTTTT.